The 29 T cell receptor beta chains in this list originate from one sample, sequenced in a study of T-cell reconstitution after alpha-beta-depleted transplantation in children. TCRbeta library preparation incorporated unique molecular identifiers. TCRdb fed the PCR reads into MiXCR, producing one record per CDR3 protein. This sample has almost 600,000 distinct CDR3 sequences, with approximately 30% found just once. Sequencing was performed on PBMCs, taken before TCRalphabeta/CD19-depleted stem cell transplant. These TCRs come from a boy under two years old with Wiskott-Aldrich syndrome, due to receive a stem cell transplant.

This clonotype was counted a few times. This chain uses TRBV12-3 or TRBV12-4 with TRBJ1-1, with D perhaps matching TRBD1 (5 bases). V lost 5 bases and J lost 1, with 14 bases in between. The CDR3 sequence is 15 residues long. CDR3 region: CASSLFGAKNTEAFF. The CDR3 region has the DNA TGTGCCAGCAGTCTATTCGGGGCTAAGAACACTGAAGCTTTCTTT.

This clonotype was counted a few times. V and J are TRBV4-2 and TRBJ2-7; perhaps TRBD1 as D (6 bases). The V end was cut by 6 bases, the J end by 6 bases, with 24 bases between. Germline-derived CDR1 and CDR2 are LGHNA and YNFKEQ. The CDR3 covers 16 residues. In DNA form, the CDR3 reads TGTGCCAGCAGGAAAGAGGCAGGGGTCCACATCGGCGAGCAGTACTTC. This gives the protein CASRKEAGVHIGEQYF.

The rearrangement joins TRBV5-4 to TRBJ2-2; 12 bases map to TRBD2. This CDR3 is built from 18 residues. V was pared by 0 bases and J by 1 base, with 4 bases of the junction left unmatched. Germline values: CDR1 SGHNT, CDR2 YYREEE (reference sequence). CDR3 DNA sequence: TGTGCCAGCAGCTTGGCTAGCGGGAGGGCCGGGAACACCGGGGAGCTGTTTTTT. It codes for CASSLASGRAGNTGELFF.

This chain connects TRBV12-3 or TRBV12-4 to TRBJ1-1, with TRBD1 identical over 9 bases. The V segment lost 6 bases and the J segment 1 base; nucleotides outside the gene matches: 6. The CDR3 is 15 residues long. The CDR3 DNA reads TGTGCCAGCAGCCGGACAGGGGAATCGAACACTGAAGCTTTCTTT. Protein: CASSRTGESNTEAFF.

The rearrangement uses TRBV5-1 and TRBJ2-2, with TRBD1 as a possible D gene (6 bases). Germline-derived CDR1 and CDR2 are SGHRS and YFSETQ. Trimming took 7 bases from V and 3 from J, leaving 16 bases between them. The CDR3 has 15 amino acids. The CDR3 sequence is CASHLQGPDTGELFF. Here the CDR3 DNA reads TGCGCCAGCCATCTGCAGGGGCCGGACACCGGGGAGCTGTTTTTT. Combining the CDR3 with reference TRBV5-1 and TRBJ2-2 gives the whole variable domain KAGVTQTPRYLIKTRGQQVTLSCSPISGHRSVSWYQQTPGQGLQFLFEYFSETQRNKGNFPGRFSGRQFSNSRSEMNVSTLELGDSALYLCASHLQGPDTGELFFGEGSRLTVL.

The V call is TRBV12-3 or TRBV12-4, the J call TRBJ1-1; D may be TRBD1 (5 bases). V dropped 6 bases and J dropped 5 bases, with 16 bases sitting between them. The CDR3 loop spans 14 amino acids. The CDR3 coding sequence is TGTGCCAGCAGCGTCCGGGACGTAGCTACTGAAGCTTTCTTT. This codes for CASSVRDVATEAFF.

The rearrangement links TRBV10-3 to TRBJ2-7; 12 bases agree with TRBD2. Germline V lookup: CDR1 ENHRY, CDR2 SYGVKD. Losses at the gene ends were 4 bases for V and 9 bases for J; bases not matched to a gene: 7. The CDR3 runs 14 residues. The CDR3 DNA follows: TGTGCCATCAGTGGGTACGGGACTAGCGGGTGGCAGTACTTC. Translating gives CAISGYGTSGWQYF.

This clonotype has a count of ten or more. DNA for the CDR3: TGCGCCAGCAGCTTGGTGACAGGCTTTTTGTATGAGCAGTTCTTC. Protein: CASSLVTGFLYEQFF. This rearrangement joins TRBV5-1 to TRBJ2-1; tentative D call: TRBD1 (6 bases). The V gene's germline CDR1 is SGHRS and CDR2 YFSETQ. The germline V and J ends were trimmed by 0 bases and 8 bases, with 15 bases remaining between them. This CDR3 contains 15 residues.

The chain has TRBV24-1 and TRBJ2-1; 13 positions agree with TRBD2. Germline V gene data show CDR1 as KGHDR and CDR2 as SFDVKD. Trimming removed 4 bases from V and 7 bases from J; junction bases left unmatched: 6. This CDR3 has 16 residues. The CDR3 region is CATSDPGLAGENEQFF. In nucleotides, the CDR3 is TGTGCCACCAGTGACCCCGGACTAGCGGGGGAAAATGAGCAGTTCTTC.

This sequence joins TRBV10-3 and TRBJ1-1; D unresolved. CDR3 length: 15 amino acids. The germline gives CDR1 ENHRY, CDR2 SYGVKD. V lost 7 bases to trimming and J lost 5 bases, with 20 bases between them. The CDR3, as DNA: TGTGCCATCAACAACCGGCCAGGATTCCTTACTGAAGCTTTCTTT. Translation: CAINNRPGFLTEAFF.

The chain recombines TRBV6-1 with TRBJ2-3, with D unresolved. V lost 4 bases and J lost 7, with 6 bases in between. Germline V CDR1 and CDR2: MNHNS, SASEGT. The CDR3 extends over 11 amino acids. The CDR3 spells CASSVVYTQYF. The CDR3 bases are TGTGCCAGCAGTGTGGTATATACGCAGTATTTT.

The rearrangement uses TRBV21-1 and TRBJ2-3; the DNA was not used to check the table's D call, TRBD1. TRBV21-1 is listed as a pseudogene. This CDR3 is 14 amino acids long. The CDR3 DNA reads TGTGCCGGCCCGGGACAGGAAAGCACAGATACGCAGTATTTT. This gives the protein CAGPGQESTDTQYF.

The chain couples TRBV6-2 or TRBV6-3 to TRBJ1-2; D uncertain. Germline V gives CDR1 MNHEY, CDR2 SVGEGT. The CDR3 contains 16 residues. V gave up 7 bases and J gave up 5 bases, with 23 bases separating them. CDR3 residues: CASTERPAPLGYGYTF. The CDR3 DNA is TGTGCCAGCACCGAGAGACCAGCTCCGCTTGGTTATGGCTACACCTTC.

The rearrangement uses TRBV27 and TRBJ1-1; maybe TRBD1 (6 bases). The CDR3 sequence is 14 residues long. Germline lookup yields CDR1 MNHEY and CDR2 SMNVEV (reference sequence). Trimming cost V 7 bases and J 8 bases, with 20 bases left between them. This chain's CDR3 is CASTPWGGKTEAFF. CDR3 DNA: TGTGCCAGCACCCCCTGGGGGGGCAAGACCGAAGCTTTCTTT.

V and J are TRBV5-1 and TRBJ2-7, with a weak D call TRBD2 (6 bases). V lost 5 bases, J lost 0 bases, and 12 bases lay in between. In germline, CDR1 is SGHRS, CDR2 YFSETQ. This CDR3 contains 14 residues. The CDR3: CASREEGVSYEQYF. The CDR3 DNA reads as TGCGCCAGCAGAGAGGAGGGAGTCTCCTACGAGCAGTACTTC.

The V call is TRBV12-3 or TRBV12-4, the J call TRBJ2-7; 9 bases align to TRBD1. The CDR3 is made up of 14 amino acids. With 6 bases clipped from V and 3 bases from J, the junction kept 6 bases outside the gene matches. Written as DNA, the CDR3 is TGTGCCAGCAGGGCCGGGACAGGGTTCTACGAGCAGTACTTC. It translates to CASRAGTGFYEQYF.

This clonotype has only a few counts. The V call is TRBV18, the J call TRBJ2-4, with a tentative D call TRBD2 (6 bases). From germline, CDR1 is KGHSH and CDR2 LQKENI. Trimming pared 2 bases from V and 5 bases from J, leaving 13 bases between. The CDR3 is 15 amino acids. CDR3: CASSPIGGAENIQYF. CDR3 nucleotides: TGTGCCAGCTCACCAATTGGAGGGGCCGAAAACATTCAGTACTTC.

This chain uses TRBV4-1 with TRBJ1-5; D is unclear. The ends were cut back, 0 bases at V and 3 bases at J, with 12 bases in the middle. The CDR3 contains 16 residues. CDR1 is MGHRA and CDR2 is YSYEKL in the germline V gene. The CDR3: CASSQDGKSPNQPQHF. In DNA, the CDR3 is TGCGCCAGCAGCCAAGATGGGAAGTCTCCCAATCAGCCCCAGCATTTT.

This clonotype was counted a few times. The V and J genes are TRBV15 and TRBJ2-1, with D possibly being TRBD1 or TRBD2 (6 bases each). V was pared by 1 base and J by 8 bases, with 15 bases between. The germline V gene encodes CDR1 LNHNV and CDR2 YYDKDF (reference sequence). The CDR3 has 15 amino acids. The DNA for the CDR3 is TGTGCCACCAGCAGAGCGGGGGCCGCAGGCCATGAGCAGTTCTTC. Translating it yields CATSRAGAAGHEQFF.

The sample holds a few counts of this clonotype. This sequence joins TRBV20-1 and TRBJ2-1, with TRBD2 identical over 9 bases. CDR3 size: 17 residues. The trim removed 3 bases at V and 4 bases at J, leaving 13 bases unmatched. Per the germline V gene, CDR1 is DFQATT and CDR2 is SNEGSKA (reference sequence). The CDR3 DNA sequence: TGCAGTGCTAGGCTCGCGGGAGGGCCCTCTTCATACAATGAGCAGTTCTTC. It encodes CSARLAGGPSSYNEQFF.

The chain employs TRBV4-1 and TRBJ2-7; the match to TRBD2 covers 11 bases. With V trimmed by 2 bases and J by 3 bases, 12 bases remained unmatched. Germline V gene lookup returns CDR1 MGHRA and CDR2 YSYEKL. The CDR3 sequence is 18 residues long. The CDR3: CASSQLRATSGRNYEQYF. In DNA, the CDR3 is TGCGCCAGCAGCCAACTTCGGGCTACTAGCGGGAGAAACTACGAGCAGTACTTC.

This clonotype has more than one count but fewer than ten. The chain carries TRBV20-1 and TRBJ1-3, with D perhaps TRBD1 (5 bases). The CDR3 spans 17 residues. Deletions cut 0 bases from V and 0 bases from J, with 15 bases between. Germline-derived CDR1 and CDR2 are DFQATT and SNEGSKA (reference sequence). CDR3 bases: TGCAGTGCTAGAGAATTCGACAGCGCAATCTCTGGAAACACCATATATTTT. Its translation: CSAREFDSAISGNTIYF.

This clonotype was seen a few times. CDR3 nucleotides: TGCAGCGGTGGGCGCGGGAACCGAGAGACCCAGTACTTC. Its protein is CSGGRGNRETQYF. The genes are TRBV29-1 and TRBJ2-5; a possible D gene is TRBD2 (6 bases). Germline values: CDR1 SQVTM, CDR2 ANQGSEA. This CDR3 contains 13 residues. V lost 7 bases, J lost 4 bases, and 16 bases lay in between.

This clonotype was observed a few times. The V gene is TRBV4-2, the J gene TRBJ2-1; 13 bases match TRBD2. CDR3 length: 18 residues. CDR1 and CDR2 from the germline V gene are LGHNA and YNFKEQ. Losses at the gene ends were 4 bases for V and 4 bases for J; bases not matched to a gene: 10. CDR3 coding DNA: TGTGCCAGCAGCCCCGATGGCCGGACTAGCGGGAGTTACAATGAGCAGTTCTTC. Its translation: CASSPDGRTSGSYNEQFF.

This chain joins TRBV7-8 and TRBJ2-3; 7 bases line up with TRBD2. This CDR3 has 17 amino acids. The V segment lost 5 bases and the J segment 5 bases; nucleotides outside the gene matches: 16. In germline, CDR1 is SGHVS, CDR2 FQNEAQ. CDR3 nucleotides: TGTGCCAGCAGCCCCCGACTAGCCGGCAAGGGTCAAGATACGCAGTATTTT. Amino acids: CASSPRLAGKGQDTQYF. The full variable domain, with the rest looked up from reference TRBV7-8 and TRBJ2-3, is GAGVSQSPRYKVAKRGQDVALRCDPISGHVSLFWYQQALGQGPEFLTYFQNEAQLDKSGLPSDRFFAERPEGSVSTLKIQRTQQEDSAVYLCASSPRLAGKGQDTQYFGPGTRLTVL.

This clonotype was counted between two and nine times. V and J are TRBV20-1 and TRBJ2-7; perhaps TRBD1 as D (5 bases). Looked up from germline, CDR1 is DFQATT and CDR2 is SNEGSKA (reference sequence). Trimming stripped 1 base from V and 5 bases from J, with 21 bases between. This CDR3 is built from 16 residues. The CDR3 DNA follows: TGCAGTGCTAGAGGACGAAAATTCAGGGAACGCCACGAGCAGTACTTC. This sequence encodes CSARGRKFRERHEQYF.

This clonotype was counted a few times. The chain links TRBV7-2 to TRBJ2-4, with 12 bases fitting TRBD2. The trim removed 5 bases at V and 6 bases at J, leaving 5 bases unmatched. This CDR3 comprises 15 residues. The germline V gene has CDR1 SGHTA and CDR2 FQGNSA. The CDR3 region is CASSRTSGMVNIQYF. Here the CDR3 DNA reads TGTGCCAGCAGCAGGACTAGCGGGATGGTAAACATTCAGTACTTC.

There are many counts of this clonotype. This sequence joins TRBV12-5 and TRBJ2-1, with 9 bases that match TRBD2. There are 13 residues in the CDR3. Germline V gene sequence: CDR1 LGHNT, CDR2 FRNRAP. The V and J ends lost 7 bases and 8 bases, in that order; junction bases with no gene match: 6. The CDR3 nucleotides are TGTGCTAGTGAGTCCCCTAGCGGGGATGAGCAGTTCTTC. Its protein is CASESPSGDEQFF.

This clonotype was picked up a small number of times. This chain uses TRBV7-2 with TRBJ1-1; 7 bases are a match to TRBD1. Germline trimming cut 3 bases from V and 5 bases from J; bases unmatched to any gene: 6. This CDR3 is built from 14 residues. The V gene's germline CDR1 is SGHTA and CDR2 FQGNSA. The CDR3 here is CASSLEYRGTEAFF. CDR3 coding DNA: TGTGCCAGCAGCTTGGAGTACAGGGGAACTGAAGCTTTCTTT.